This T cell receptor beta chain emerged from a study of shared clonotypes between healthy human individuals (dated by TCRdb to the early 2020s). Concerning the study at large: Two women and a few men aged 18 to 49 years were included in the cohort. Per donor, three plates each were used for CD4 naive and CD4 memory, two for CD8 naive, and one for CD8 memory. To estimate repertoire size and how much clonotype sharing occurs between individuals, the study deeply sequenced the blood TCR repertoires of roughly 5 healthy adults. Libraries were prepared and TCR repertoires were sequenced by different laboratories using diverse techniques, in order to increase sequencing depth and limit assay-specific biases. Each donor's leukapheresis produced roughly between roughly 0.9 and 8.9 billion PBMCs.

About this clone itself: The antigen it binds to is not known. No quality values exist for individual bases; no much larger clone is one base distant.

The donors were healthy, HIV-negative adults with no recently reported acute infections or vaccinations. Only Caucasian adults living in Nashville, Tennessee, USA were represented among the donors. CD4+ T cells were enriched by magnetic negative selection; naive cells were then positively selected on CD45RA, and the negative fraction formed the memory subset. Blood was collected by leukapheresis, and PBMCs were isolated by Ficoll-Histopaque density gradient centrifugation and then cryopreserved in liquid nitrogen vapor phase. Purity and quantity of every magnetically sorted T cell population were checked by analytical flow cytometry. Genomic DNA was isolated from each sorted fraction and quantified by UV absorbance on a Nanodrop 2000c. Using the deep immunoSEQ assay, multiplex PCR amplified TCR CDR3 regions from genomic DNA. Extracted genomic DNA from each cell subset was distributed evenly across all wells of several immunoSEQ 96-well plates, and each plate was treated as a replicate. Each replicate PCR for sorted subsets received about 180 ng genomic DNA, equal to about 30,000 T cell genomes. The purified libraries were quantified using a Qubit 3.0 fluorometer, sized with a Bioanalyzer 2100, and then quantified again using the KAPA Library Quantification kit. Each immunoSEQ 96-well plate was sequenced on its own single-read 150-cycle Illumina NextSeq 550 flow cell. Processing in the source paper ran as follows. Because the immunoSEQ output included only junctional sequences and no quality scores, the filtering could not be the same as the filtering used for full-length reads. Sequences were annotated with PyIR, a Python wrapper for IgBLAST v1.9, and V/J genes and CDR3 were assigned using IMGT germline references. Reads with weak V/J assignments (E-value above 1e-6), missing CDR3, stop codons, out-of-frame junctions, or ambiguous translated residues were removed. V3J clonotypes were defined as sequences sharing an identical inferred V gene, J gene, and CDR3 amino acid sequence. Percentage overlap between repertoires was calculated by dividing the number of shared unique clonotypes by the size of the smaller repertoire. Three approaches were used to assess repertoire richness: RTK rarefaction, the Chao1 estimator, and Recon v2.1 estimates of unobserved clonotypes. For all TCRbeta clonotypes obtained by the gDNA method from a few donors, generation probabilities were computed with OLGA. TCRdb provides this immuneACCESS table in a form limited to in-frame rearrangements. Some clones are lacking; in checked studies, under half of them reflect an unresolved V gene, and why the rest are absent is not known. That table furnishes V, J and clone size, whereas the DNA furnished D and trimming. This sample has under 2.5 million clones in its table, and 80% to 95% of those were observed once. The top ten constitute 0.37% of the sample.

The CDR3 contains 15 residues, cysteine and phenylalanine counted. Only the CDR3 DNA stays, 45 bases, in frame from base 1. V is cut back by 6 bases and J by 1 base, with 7 bases in the junction unmatched. CDR1 SQVTM and CDR2 ANQGSEA were looked up in the germline V gene. General study outcomes and caveats: Larger estimated clonotype richness was generally found for naive subsets than for memory subsets. Sharing across a few donors was observed for roughly 5% of naive CD4, 3.5% of naive CD8, about 2.5% of memory CD4, and 0.4% of memory CD8 clonotypes. Compared with non-shared clonotypes, the clonotypes found in all four sorted-subset donors had higher generation probabilities. Pairwise subsampling led to the expectation that sequencing depth would affect the degree of clonotype sharing among donors. Even with the large sequencing depth, rarefaction of the sorted-subset datasets indicated that sequencing was incomplete. Because the study included a small number of donors, the genetic and exposure-history diversity represented was limited. Sampling was restricted to blood, and TCR repertoires in tissues likely differ from the TCR repertoires found in blood.

Sequencing input: naive CD4+ T cells from PBMCs. Reading the label with the study, this specimen's cell subset or site is: CD45RA+ positively selected. The chain employs TRBV29-1 and TRBJ2-5; the junction holds 11 bases that match TRBD1. The TCR sequence derives from a young man in good health. Some clones in this sample may be carry-over from other donors' samples. CDR3 region: CSVAIGTGGQETQYF. The DNA sequence is TGCAGCGTCGCAATCGGGACAGGGGGCCAAGAGACCCAGTACTTC.